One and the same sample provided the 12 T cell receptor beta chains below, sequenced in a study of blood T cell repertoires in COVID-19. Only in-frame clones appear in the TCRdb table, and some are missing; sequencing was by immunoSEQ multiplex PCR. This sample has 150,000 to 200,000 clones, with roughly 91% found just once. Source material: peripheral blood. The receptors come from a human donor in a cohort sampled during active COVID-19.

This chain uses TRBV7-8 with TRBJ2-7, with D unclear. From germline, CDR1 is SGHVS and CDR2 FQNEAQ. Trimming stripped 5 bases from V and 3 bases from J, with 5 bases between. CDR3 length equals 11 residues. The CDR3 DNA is TGTGCCAGCAGCCACGGCTACGAGCAGTACTTC. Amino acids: CASSHGYEQYF.

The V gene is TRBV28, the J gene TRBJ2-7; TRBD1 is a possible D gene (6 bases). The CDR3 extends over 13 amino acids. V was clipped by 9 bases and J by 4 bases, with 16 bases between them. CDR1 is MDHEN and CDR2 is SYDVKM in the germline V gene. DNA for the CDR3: TGTGCCAGTGAGACCTCAGGGGAATACGAGCAGTACTTC. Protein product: CASETSGEYEQYF.

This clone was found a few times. CDR3 bases: TGTGCCAGCAGCCCACCTCCGGGACAGGGACATTATGGCTACACCTTC. It codes for CASSPPPGQGHYGYTF. This chain joins TRBV27 and TRBJ1-2, with TRBD1 matching 9 bases. Germline loops: CDR1 MNHEY, CDR2 SMNVEV (reference sequence). There are 16 residues in the CDR3. V lost 6 bases to trimming and J lost 5 bases; unmatched junction nucleotides: 13.

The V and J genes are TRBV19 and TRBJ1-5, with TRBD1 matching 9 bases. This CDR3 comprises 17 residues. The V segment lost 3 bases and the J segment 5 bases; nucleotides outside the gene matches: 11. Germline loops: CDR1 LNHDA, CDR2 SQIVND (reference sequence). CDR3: CASSISRDRASDQPQHF. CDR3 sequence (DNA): TGTGCCAGTAGTATTTCTCGGGACAGGGCATCGGATCAGCCCCAGCATTTT.

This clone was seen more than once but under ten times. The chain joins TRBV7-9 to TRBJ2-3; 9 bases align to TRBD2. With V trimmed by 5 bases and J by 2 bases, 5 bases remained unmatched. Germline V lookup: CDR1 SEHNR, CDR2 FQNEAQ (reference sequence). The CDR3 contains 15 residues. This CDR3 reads CASSQTSGNTDTQYF. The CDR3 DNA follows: TGTGCCAGCAGCCAGACTAGCGGAAACACAGATACGCAGTATTTT.

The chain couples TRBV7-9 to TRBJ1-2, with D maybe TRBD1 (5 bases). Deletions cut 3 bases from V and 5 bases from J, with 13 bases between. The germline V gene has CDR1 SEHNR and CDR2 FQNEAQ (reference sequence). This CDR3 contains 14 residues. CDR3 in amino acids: CASSLGGGDYGYTF. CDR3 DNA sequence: TGTGCCAGCAGCTTGGGGGGTGGGGATTATGGCTACACCTTC.

The CDR3 here is CASSYSGGSTDTQYF. CDR3 bases: TGTGCCAGCAGTTACTCCGGCGGGAGCACAGATACGCAGTATTTT. V gene TRBV6-6 combines with J gene TRBJ2-3; a weak D match, TRBD2 (5 bases). Trimming pared 0 bases from V and 0 bases from J, leaving 7 bases between. Germline loops: CDR1 MNHNY, CDR2 SVGAGI (reference sequence). CDR3 length equals 15 residues.

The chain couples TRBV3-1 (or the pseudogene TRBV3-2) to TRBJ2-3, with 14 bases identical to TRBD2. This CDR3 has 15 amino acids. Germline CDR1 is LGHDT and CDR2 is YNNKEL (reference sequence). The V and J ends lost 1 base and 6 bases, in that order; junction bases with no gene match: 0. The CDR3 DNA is TGTGCCAGCAGCCAAGGGACTAGCGGGGGGGATACGCAGTATTTT. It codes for CASSQGTSGGDTQYF.

The CDR3 is CASSRGQGPSRAGELFF. CDR3 coding DNA: TGTGCCAGCAGTCGAGGACAGGGGCCCTCTCGGGCCGGGGAGCTGTTTTTT. The rearrangement uses TRBV6-6 and TRBJ2-2; TRBD1 agrees at 9 bases. The trim removed 5 bases at V and 6 bases at J, leaving 13 bases unmatched. The CDR3 runs 17 residues. Germline values: CDR1 MNHNY, CDR2 SVGAGI (reference sequence).

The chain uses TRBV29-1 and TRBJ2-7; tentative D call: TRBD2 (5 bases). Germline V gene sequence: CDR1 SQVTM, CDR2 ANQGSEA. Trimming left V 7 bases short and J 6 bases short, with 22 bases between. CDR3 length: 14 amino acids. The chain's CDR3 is CSARPRTGASEQYF. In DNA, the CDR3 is TGCAGCGCCCGCCCAAGGACTGGAGCCAGCGAGCAGTACTTC.

The CDR3 nucleotides are TGCAGCGTTGAAGCCGGGCAGGGGGCTAACTATGGCTACACCTTC. This encodes CSVEAGQGANYGYTF. The J gene is TRBJ1-2, the V gene TRBV29-1, with 7 nucleotides matching TRBD1. This CDR3 spans 15 amino acids. CDR1 is SQVTM and CDR2 is ANQGSEA in the germline V gene. V lost 1 base and J lost 0; bases outside the gene matches: 5.

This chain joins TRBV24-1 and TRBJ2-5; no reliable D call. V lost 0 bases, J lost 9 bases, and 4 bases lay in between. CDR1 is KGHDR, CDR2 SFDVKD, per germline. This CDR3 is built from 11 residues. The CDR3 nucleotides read TGTGCCACCAGTGATTTGACTCCCCAGTACTTC. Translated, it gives CATSDLTPQYF.